Shown below are 4 T cell receptor beta chains from a single sample sequenced in a study of blood T cell repertoires in COVID-19. Produced via immunoSEQ multiplex PCR; TCRdb's table is partial and in-frame only. The data contain some 150,000 clones, approximately 87% of them seen just once; the ten biggest clones take up 8.6%. The sequencing sample was made of peripheral blood. The receptors were sampled from a woman between 45 and 60 years old with active or convalescent COVID-19.

This clone was picked up one time. The chain employs TRBV6-5 and TRBJ1-1; TRBD1 matches at 9 bases. CDR1 and CDR2 from the germline V gene are MNHEY and SVGAGI. The V gene end was trimmed by 2 bases and the J gene end by 6 bases; junction bases not matched to a gene: 4. The CDR3 totals 14 residues. This CDR3 is CASSYRTGVSEAFF. The CDR3, as DNA: TGTGCCAGCAGTTACAGGACAGGGGTTTCTGAAGCTTTCTTT.

The chain uses TRBV10-3 and TRBJ1-2; 7 nucleotides align to TRBD1. Unmatched junction bases numbered 9, after V lost 6 bases and J lost 5 bases. This CDR3 is 14 amino acids long. CDR1 is ENHRY and CDR2 is SYGVKD in the germline V gene. CDR3 in amino acids: CAIRDTGAGYGYTF. The CDR3 region has the DNA TGTGCCATCAGGGACACAGGGGCGGGGTATGGCTACACCTTC.

This rearrangement joins TRBV5-6 to TRBJ1-2; D unclear. V shed 2 bases and J shed 4 bases, with 18 bases lying between them. Germline loops: CDR1 SGHDT, CDR2 YYEEEE. This CDR3 spans 16 amino acids. The CDR3 reads CASSFYYWTESYGYTF. The CDR3 nucleotides read TGTGCCAGCAGCTTTTACTATTGGACTGAGAGCTATGGCTACACCTTC. Supplemented by reference TRBV5-6 and TRBJ1-2, the full variable domain reads DAGVTQSPTHLIKTRGQQVTLRCSPKSGHDTVSWYQQALGQGPQFIFQYYEEEERQRGNFPDRFSGHQFPNYSSELNVNALLLGDSALYLCASSFYYWTESYGYTFGSGTRLTVV.

The J gene is TRBJ1-1, the V gene TRBV21-1. TRBV21-1 is annotated as a pseudogene. The CDR3 has 15 residues. CDR3 nucleotide sequence: TGTGCCAGCAGCAAACAACTGGTCGAGAACACTGAAGCTTTCTTT. Its protein is CASSKQLVENTEAFF.